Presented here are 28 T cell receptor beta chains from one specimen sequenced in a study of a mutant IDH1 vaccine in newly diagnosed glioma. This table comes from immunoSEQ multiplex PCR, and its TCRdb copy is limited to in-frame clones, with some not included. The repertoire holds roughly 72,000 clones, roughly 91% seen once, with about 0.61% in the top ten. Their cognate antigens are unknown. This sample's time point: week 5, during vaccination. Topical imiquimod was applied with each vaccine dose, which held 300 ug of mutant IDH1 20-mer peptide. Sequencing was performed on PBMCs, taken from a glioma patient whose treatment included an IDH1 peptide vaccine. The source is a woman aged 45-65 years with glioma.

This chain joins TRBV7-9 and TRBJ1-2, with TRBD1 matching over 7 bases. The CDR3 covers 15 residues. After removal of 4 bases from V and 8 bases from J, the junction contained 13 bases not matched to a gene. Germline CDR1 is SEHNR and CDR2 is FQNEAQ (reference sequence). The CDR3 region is CASSSDRVWNEGYTF. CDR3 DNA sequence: TGTGCCAGCAGCTCCGACAGGGTTTGGAATGAAGGCTACACCTTC.

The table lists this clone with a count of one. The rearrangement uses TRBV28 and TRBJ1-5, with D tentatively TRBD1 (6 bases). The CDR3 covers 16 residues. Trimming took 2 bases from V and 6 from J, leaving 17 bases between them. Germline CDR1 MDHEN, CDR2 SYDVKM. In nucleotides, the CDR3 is TGTGCCAGCAGTTTAATCTCAGGGGTCAGGGGTCAGCCCCAGCATTTT. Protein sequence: CASSLISGVRGQPQHF.

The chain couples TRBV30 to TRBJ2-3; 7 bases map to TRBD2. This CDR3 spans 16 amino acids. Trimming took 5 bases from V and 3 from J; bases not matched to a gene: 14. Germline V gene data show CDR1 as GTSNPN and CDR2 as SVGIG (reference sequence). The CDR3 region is CAWHSWRESLTDTQYF. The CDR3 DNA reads TGTGCCTGGCACTCCTGGCGGGAGAGCCTAACAGATACGCAGTATTTT.

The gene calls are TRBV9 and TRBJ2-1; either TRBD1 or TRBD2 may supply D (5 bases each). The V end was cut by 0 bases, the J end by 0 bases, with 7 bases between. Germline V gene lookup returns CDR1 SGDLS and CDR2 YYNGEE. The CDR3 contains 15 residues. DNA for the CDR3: TGTGCCAGCAGCGTAGTGGGGGACTCCTACAATGAGCAGTTCTTC. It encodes CASSVVGDSYNEQFF.

The chain's CDR3 is CASSYGPYSNQPQHF. CDR3 sequence (DNA): TGTGCCAGCAGCTATGGCCCTTATAGCAATCAGCCCCAGCATTTT. The V gene is TRBV7-2, the J gene TRBJ1-5; no firm D call. This CDR3 is built from 15 residues. V lost 4 bases and J 0 bases, leaving 10 bases between the germline ends. Germline CDR1 is SGHTA and CDR2 is FQGNSA.

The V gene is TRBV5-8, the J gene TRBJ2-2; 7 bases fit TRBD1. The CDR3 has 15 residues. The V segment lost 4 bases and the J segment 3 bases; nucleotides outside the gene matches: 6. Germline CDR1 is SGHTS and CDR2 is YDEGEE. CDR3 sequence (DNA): TGTGCCAGCAGCATAGGGACAGCCGACACCGGGGAGCTGTTTTTT. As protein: CASSIGTADTGELFF.

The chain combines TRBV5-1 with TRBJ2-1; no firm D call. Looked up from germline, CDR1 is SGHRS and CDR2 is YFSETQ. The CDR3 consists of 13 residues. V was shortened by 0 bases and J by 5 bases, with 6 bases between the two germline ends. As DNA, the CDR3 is TGCGCCAGCAGCTTGGTACCCAACAATGAGCAGTTCTTC. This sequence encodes CASSLVPNNEQFF.

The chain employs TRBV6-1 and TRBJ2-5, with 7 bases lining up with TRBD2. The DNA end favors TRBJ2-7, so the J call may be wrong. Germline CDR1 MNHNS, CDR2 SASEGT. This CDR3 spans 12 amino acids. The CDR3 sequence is CASTTGGYEQYF. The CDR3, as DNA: TGTGCCAGCACTACGGGAGGCTACGAGCAGTACTTC.

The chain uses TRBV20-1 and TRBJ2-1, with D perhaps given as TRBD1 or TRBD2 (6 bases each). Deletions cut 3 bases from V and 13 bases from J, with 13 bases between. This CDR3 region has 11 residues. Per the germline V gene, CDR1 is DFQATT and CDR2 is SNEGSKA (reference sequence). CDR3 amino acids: CSARGGLDQFF. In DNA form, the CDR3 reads TGCAGTGCTAGGGGGGGCCTAGATCAGTTCTTC.

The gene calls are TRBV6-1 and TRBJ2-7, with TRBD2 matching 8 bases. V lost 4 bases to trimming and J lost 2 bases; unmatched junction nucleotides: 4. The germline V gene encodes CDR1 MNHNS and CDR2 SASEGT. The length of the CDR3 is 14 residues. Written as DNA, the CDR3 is TGTGCCAGCAGTGGACAGCGGGGGCCCTACGAGCAGTACTTC. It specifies CASSGQRGPYEQYF.

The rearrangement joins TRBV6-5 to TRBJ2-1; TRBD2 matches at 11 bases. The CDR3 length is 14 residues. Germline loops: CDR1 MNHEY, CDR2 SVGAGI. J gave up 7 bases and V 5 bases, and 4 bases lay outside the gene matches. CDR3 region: CASSRLAGLNEQFF. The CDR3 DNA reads TGTGCCAGCAGTCGACTAGCGGGACTGAATGAGCAGTTCTTC.

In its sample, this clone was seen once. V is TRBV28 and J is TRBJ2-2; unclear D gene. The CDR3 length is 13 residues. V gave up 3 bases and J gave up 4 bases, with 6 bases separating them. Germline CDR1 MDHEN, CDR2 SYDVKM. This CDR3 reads CASSFLSTGELFF. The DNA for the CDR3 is TGTGCCAGCAGTTTTCTCTCCACCGGGGAGCTGTTTTTT.

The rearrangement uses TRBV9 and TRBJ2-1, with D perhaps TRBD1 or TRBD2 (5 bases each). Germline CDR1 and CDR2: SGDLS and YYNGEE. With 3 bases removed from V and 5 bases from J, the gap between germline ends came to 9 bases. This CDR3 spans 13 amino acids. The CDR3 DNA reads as TGTGCCAGCAGCGCCGGGGCAAACAATGAGCAGTTCTTC. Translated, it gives CASSAGANNEQFF.

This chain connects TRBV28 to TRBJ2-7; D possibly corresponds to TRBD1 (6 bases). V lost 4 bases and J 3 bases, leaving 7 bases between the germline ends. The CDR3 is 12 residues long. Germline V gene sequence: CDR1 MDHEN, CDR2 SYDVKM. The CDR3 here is CASSSDSYEQYF. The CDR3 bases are TGTGCCAGCAGTTCGGACAGCTACGAGCAGTACTTC.

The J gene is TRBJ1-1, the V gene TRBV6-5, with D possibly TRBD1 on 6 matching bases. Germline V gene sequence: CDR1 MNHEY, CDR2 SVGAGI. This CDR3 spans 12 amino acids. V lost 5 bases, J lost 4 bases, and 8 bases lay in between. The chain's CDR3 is CASSMGATEAFF. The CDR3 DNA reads TGTGCCAGCAGTATGGGGGCCACTGAAGCTTTCTTT.

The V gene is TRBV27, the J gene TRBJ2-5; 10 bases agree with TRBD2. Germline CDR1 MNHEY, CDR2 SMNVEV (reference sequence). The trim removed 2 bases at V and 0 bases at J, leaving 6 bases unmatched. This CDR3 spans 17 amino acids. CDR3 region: CASSLGSTSGYQETQYF. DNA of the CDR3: TGTGCCAGCAGTTTAGGCTCGACTAGCGGGTACCAAGAGACCCAGTACTTC.

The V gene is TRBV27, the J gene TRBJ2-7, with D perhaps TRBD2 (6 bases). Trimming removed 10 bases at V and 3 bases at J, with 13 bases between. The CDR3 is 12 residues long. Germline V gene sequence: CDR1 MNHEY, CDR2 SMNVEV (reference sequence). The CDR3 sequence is CATRGRSYEQYF. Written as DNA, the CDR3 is TGTGCCACCCGGGGGAGGAGCTACGAGCAGTACTTC.

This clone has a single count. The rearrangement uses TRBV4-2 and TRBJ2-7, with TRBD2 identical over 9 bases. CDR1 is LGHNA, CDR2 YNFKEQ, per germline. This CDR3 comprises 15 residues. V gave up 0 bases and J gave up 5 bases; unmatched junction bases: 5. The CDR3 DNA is TGTGCCAGCAGCCAAGAGCTAGCGGGACGCAACGAGCAGTACTTC. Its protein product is CASSQELAGRNEQYF.

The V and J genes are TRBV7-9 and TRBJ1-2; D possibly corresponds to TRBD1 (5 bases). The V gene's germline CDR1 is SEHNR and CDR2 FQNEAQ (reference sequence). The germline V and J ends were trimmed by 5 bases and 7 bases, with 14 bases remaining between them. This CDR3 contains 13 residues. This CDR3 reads CASSPRVLLGYTF. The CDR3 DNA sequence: TGTGCCAGCAGCCCCAGGGTTCTACTTGGCTACACCTTC.

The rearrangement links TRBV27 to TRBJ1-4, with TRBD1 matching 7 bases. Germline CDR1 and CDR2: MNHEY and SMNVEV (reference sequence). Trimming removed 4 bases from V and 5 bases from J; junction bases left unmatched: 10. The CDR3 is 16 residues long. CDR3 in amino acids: CASSSSSTGRNEKLFF. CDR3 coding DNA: TGTGCCAGCAGTTCCTCCTCGACAGGGCGAAATGAAAAACTGTTTTTT.

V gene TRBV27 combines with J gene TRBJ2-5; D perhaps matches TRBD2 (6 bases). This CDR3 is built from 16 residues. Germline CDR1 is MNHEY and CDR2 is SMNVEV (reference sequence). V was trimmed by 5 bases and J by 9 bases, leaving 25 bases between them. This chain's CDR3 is CASSQYGGLNSQAQYF. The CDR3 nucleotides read TGTGCCAGCAGTCAGTACGGGGGACTTAACTCGCAGGCCCAGTACTTC.

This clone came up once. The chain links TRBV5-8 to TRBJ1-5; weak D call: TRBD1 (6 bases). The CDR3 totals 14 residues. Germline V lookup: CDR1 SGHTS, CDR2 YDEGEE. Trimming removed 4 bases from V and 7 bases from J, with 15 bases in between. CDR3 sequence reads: CASSVVGGDQPQHF. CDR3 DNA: TGTGCCAGCAGCGTGGTGGGGGGCGACCAGCCCCAGCATTTT.

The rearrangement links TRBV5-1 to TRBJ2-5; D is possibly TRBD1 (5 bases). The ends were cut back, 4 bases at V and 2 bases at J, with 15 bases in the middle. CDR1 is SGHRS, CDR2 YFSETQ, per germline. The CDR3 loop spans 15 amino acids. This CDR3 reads CASSLGDRIQETQYF. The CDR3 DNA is TGCGCCAGCAGCCTAGGAGACAGAATACAAGAGACCCAGTACTTC.

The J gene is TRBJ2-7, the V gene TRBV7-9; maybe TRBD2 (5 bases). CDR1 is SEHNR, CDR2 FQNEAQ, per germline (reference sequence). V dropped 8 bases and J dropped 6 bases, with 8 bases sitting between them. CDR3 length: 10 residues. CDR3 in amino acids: CASSGVEQYF. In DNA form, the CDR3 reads TGTGCCAGCTCCGGGGTCGAGCAGTACTTC. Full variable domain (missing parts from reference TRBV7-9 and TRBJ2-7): DTGVSQNPRHKITKRGQNVTFRCDPISEHNRLYWYRQTLGQGPEFLTYFQNEAQLEKSRLLSDRFSAERPKGSFSTLEIQRTEQGDSAMYLCASSGVEQYFGPGTRLTVT.

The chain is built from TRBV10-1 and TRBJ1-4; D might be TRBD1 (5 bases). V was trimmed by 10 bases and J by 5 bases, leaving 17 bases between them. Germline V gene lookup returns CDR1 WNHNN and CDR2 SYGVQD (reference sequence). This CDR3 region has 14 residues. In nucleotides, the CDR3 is TGCGCCAACCGGGGGAGGGCCGGGAATGAAAAACTGTTTTTT. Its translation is CANRGRAGNEKLFF.

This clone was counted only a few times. CDR3 loop: CATSSYSGANVLTF. Here the CDR3 DNA reads TGTGCCACCAGCAGCTACTCTGGGGCCAACGTCCTGACTTTC. V and J are TRBV15 and TRBJ2-6; D gene uncertain. Trimming cost V 3 bases and J 0 bases, with 3 bases left between them. Looked up from germline, CDR1 is LNHNV and CDR2 is YYDKDF (reference sequence). The CDR3 totals 14 residues.

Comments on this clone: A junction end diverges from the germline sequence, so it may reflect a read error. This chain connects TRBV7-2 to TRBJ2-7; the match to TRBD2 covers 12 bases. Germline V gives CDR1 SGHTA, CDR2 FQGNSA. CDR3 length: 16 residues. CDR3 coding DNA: TGTGCCAGCAGCTTAGCGGAAACTAGCGGGAGGCCTAAGGGGGTCTTC. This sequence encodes CASSLAETSGRPKGVF. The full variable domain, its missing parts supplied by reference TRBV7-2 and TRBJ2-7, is GAGVSQSPSNKVTEKGKDVELRCDPISGHTALYWYRQSLGQGLEFLIYFQGNSAPDKSGLPSDRFSAERTGGSVSTLTIQRTQQEDSAVYLCASSLAETSGRPKGVFGPGTRLTVT.

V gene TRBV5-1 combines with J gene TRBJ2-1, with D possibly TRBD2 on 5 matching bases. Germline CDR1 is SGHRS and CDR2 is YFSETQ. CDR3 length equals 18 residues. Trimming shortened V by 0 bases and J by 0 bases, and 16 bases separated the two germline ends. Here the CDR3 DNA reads TGCGCCAGCAGCTTGGCCAGCGGCCGATCGGGCTCCTACAATGAGCAGTTCTTC. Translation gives CASSLASGRSGSYNEQFF.